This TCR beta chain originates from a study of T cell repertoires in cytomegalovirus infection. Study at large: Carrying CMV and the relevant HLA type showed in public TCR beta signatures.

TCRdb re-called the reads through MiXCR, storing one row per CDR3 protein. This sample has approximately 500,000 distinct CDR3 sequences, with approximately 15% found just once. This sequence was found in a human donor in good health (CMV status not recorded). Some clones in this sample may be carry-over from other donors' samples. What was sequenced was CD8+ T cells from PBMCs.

CDR3 bases: TGTGCCAGCAGCCCCGACAGGGAGGGGTCTGAAGCTTTCTTT. Its protein product is CASSPDREGSEAFF. This chain uses TRBV6-5 with TRBJ1-1, with 7 bases identical to TRBD1. Germline V lookup: CDR1 MNHEY, CDR2 SVGAGI. Unmatched junction bases numbered 10, after V lost 6 bases and J lost 6 bases. This CDR3 comprises 14 residues.